The 30 T cell receptor beta chains below all came from one sample that was sequenced in a study of T cells in Graves' hyperthyroidism and ophthalmopathy. There were TCR beta CDR3 regions amplified from RNA transcripts. The study used the HTBI primer set for a first-round RT-PCR of the TCR CDR3. TCRdb independently ran MiXCR on the multiplex PCR reads; one entry per CDR3 protein. The repertoire includes some 350,000 distinct CDR3 sequences, 15% to 19% of them detected once, and roughly 26% sits in the top ten. The sequenced material came from blood. These receptors were obtained from a woman under 30 with Graves' hyperthyroidism that later progressed to Graves' ophthalmopathy.

Note on this clonotype: A much larger clone is a single base away; this may be a read error. The V and J genes are TRBV7-9 and TRBJ1-1; D is unresolved. This CDR3 has 13 amino acids. Germline values: CDR1 SEHNR, CDR2 FQNEAQ (reference sequence). The CDR3 DNA is TGTGTCAGCAGTTGGGTGGAGTGGACTGAAGCTTTCTTT. Protein sequence: CVSSWVEWTEAFF. The whole variable domain, remainder taken from reference TRBV7-9 and TRBJ1-1, is DTGVSQNPRHKITKRGQNVTFRCDPISEHNRLYWYRQTLGQGPEFLTYFQNEAQLEKSRLLSDRFSAERPKGSFSTLEIQRTEQGDSAMYLCVSSWVEWTEAFFGQGTRLTVV.

This clonotype has a count of ten or more. V usage is TRBV28 and J usage is TRBJ1-5; possible D gene TRBD1, 5 bases. Germline lookup yields CDR1 MDHEN and CDR2 SYDVKM. The germline V and J ends were trimmed by 6 bases and 6 bases, with 15 bases remaining between them. The CDR3 length is 14 residues. In DNA form, the CDR3 reads TGTGCCAGCAGCTGGATAGGGACTGGTCAGCCCCAGCATTTT. Translation: CASSWIGTGQPQHF.

This clonotype was found many times. The V and J genes are TRBV9 and TRBJ2-3; 10 bases are shared with TRBD2. V shed 3 bases and J 3 bases; nucleotides not matched to a gene: 10. The CDR3 totals 17 residues. CDR1 SGDLS and CDR2 YYNGEE come from the germline V gene. The CDR3 nucleotides are TGTGCCAGCAGCGACGCTTACGGGACTAGCGAGACAGATACGCAGTATTTT. Translated: CASSDAYGTSETDTQYF. Using reference TRBV9 and TRBJ2-3 for the parts outside the CDR3, the full variable domain is DSGVTQTPKHLITATGQRVTLRCSPRSGDLSVYWYQQSLDQGLQFLIQYYNGEERAKGNILERFSAQQFPDLHSELNLSSLELGDSALYFCASSDAYGTSETDTQYFGPGTRLTVL.

This clonotype was recorded many times. The chain couples TRBV11-2 to TRBJ2-7, with 10 bases that match TRBD1. CDR1 is SGHAT and CDR2 is FQNNGV in the germline V gene. Losses at the gene ends were 5 bases for V and 6 bases for J; bases not matched to a gene: 13. This CDR3 is built from 16 residues. Here the CDR3 reads CASSPRGVGTGAEQYF. The CDR3 bases are TGTGCCAGCAGCCCCCGAGGGGTAGGGACAGGGGCCGAGCAGTACTTC.

This clonotype was seen at least ten times. This chain links TRBV2 with TRBJ2-5; no definite D call. The CDR3 is 13 residues long. CDR1 is SNHLY, CDR2 FYNNEI, per germline. The V and J ends lost 8 bases and 5 bases respectively, with 15 bases between them. CDR3 nucleotide sequence: TGTGCCAGCTTTCGCGCCAGGCGGGAGACCCAGTACTTC. Encoded protein: CASFRARRETQYF.

The table lists this clonotype with many counts. The chain couples TRBV7-8 to TRBJ2-3; TRBD2 matches 8 bases. CDR3 length: 14 amino acids. The V gene end was trimmed by 7 bases and the J gene end by 4 bases; junction bases not matched to a gene: 7. Per germline, CDR1 SGHVS and CDR2 FQNEAQ. Here the CDR3 reads CASTRGGSADTQYF. DNA of the CDR3: TGTGCCAGCACCCGGGGGGGGTCTGCAGATACGCAGTATTTT.

This clonotype has a count of ten or more. This sequence joins TRBV24-1 and TRBJ2-7; TRBD1 aligns across 7 bases. The CDR3 sequence is 15 residues long. Germline CDR1 is KGHDR and CDR2 is SFDVKD. V was clipped by 6 bases and J by 3 bases; unmatched bases: 10. The CDR3: CATSYGTATIYEQYF. The CDR3 nucleotides read TGTGCCACCAGTTACGGGACAGCCACTATCTACGAGCAGTACTTC.

This clonotype was detected ten times or more. This rearrangement joins TRBV6-1 to TRBJ1-2, with D uncertain. This CDR3 contains 13 residues. V was pared by 5 bases and J by 2 bases, with 9 bases between. Germline CDR1 reads MNHNS; CDR2 reads SASEGT. As DNA, the CDR3 is TGTGCCAGCAGTCTAACATTAAACTATGGCTACACCTTC. This encodes CASSLTLNYGYTF.

This chain uses TRBV20-1 with TRBJ2-5; D might be TRBD1 (6 bases). The CDR3 runs to 13 residues. V was cut by 2 bases and J by 2 bases, with 9 bases left in between. The germline V gene has CDR1 DFQATT and CDR2 SNEGSKA (reference sequence). In nucleotides, the CDR3 is TGCAGTGCTAGACTACAGGGACAAGAGACCCAGTACTTC. This codes for CSARLQGQETQYF.

This clonotype was seen at least ten times. The V call is TRBV2, the J call TRBJ1-1; D gene uncertain. V was clipped by 7 bases and J by 3 bases, with 12 bases between them. The CDR3 has 13 amino acids. CDR1 is SNHLY, CDR2 FYNNEI, per germline. The CDR3 DNA is TGTGCCAGCATGAGGCGAAGGGACACTGAAGCTTTCTTT. Translating it yields CASMRRRDTEAFF.

This clonotype was seen ten or more times. The V and J genes are TRBV7-2 and TRBJ2-2; no firm D call. V dropped 1 base and J dropped 6 bases, with 12 bases sitting between them. Germline loops: CDR1 SGHTA, CDR2 FQGNSA. This CDR3 has 15 residues. In DNA form, the CDR3 reads TGTGCCAGCAGCTTAGAGTCCCAACTGGCCGGGGAGCTGTTTTTT. This codes for CASSLESQLAGELFF.

This clonotype was seen more than once but under ten times. The chain has TRBV6-4 and TRBJ2-2; D not certain. CDR1 is MRHNA, CDR2 SNTAGT, per germline. This CDR3 has 15 amino acids. Trimming shortened V by 8 bases and J by 0 bases, and 13 bases separated the two germline ends. In nucleotides, the CDR3 is TGTGCCAGCGCGGCGACTGAAGCGAACACCGGGGAGCTGTTTTTT. Its translation is CASAATEANTGELFF.

As to this clonotype: A much larger clone differs from this one at a single base, so this may be a read error. The rearrangement joins TRBV2 to TRBJ2-7; D not resolved. From germline, CDR1 is SNHLY and CDR2 FYNNEI. CDR3 size: 15 residues. CDR3 region: CAGSGSSLGFYEQYF. CDR3 sequence (DNA): TGTGCCGGCAGTGGCAGCAGTTTGGGCTTCTACGAGCAGTACTTC.

A few counts support this clonotype. The J gene is TRBJ2-5, the V gene TRBV20-1, with D possibly being TRBD2 (5 bases). Trimming stripped 5 bases from V and 3 bases from J, with 22 bases between. The CDR3 length is 16 residues. CDR1 is DFQATT, CDR2 SNEGSKA, per germline (reference sequence). CDR3 in amino acids: CSALSLFLAGKETQYF. CDR3 nucleotide sequence: TGCAGTGCTTTGAGCCTCTTCCTGGCGGGTAAAGAGACCCAGTACTTC.

A word on this clonotype: One junction end disagrees with the germline gene, perhaps due to a read error. The rearrangement uses TRBV6-1 and TRBJ1-3; D is unclear. Germline V gives CDR1 MNHNS, CDR2 SASEGT. This CDR3 spans 15 amino acids. As DNA, the CDR3 is TGTACCAGCATGGTGACCGTGTTCTTCGGAAACACCATATATTTT. It specifies CTSMVTVFFGNTIYF.

Notes on this clonotype: A much more abundant neighbour one base away suggests this may be a read error. The chain employs TRBV12-3 or TRBV12-4 and TRBJ1-5; maybe TRBD1 (5 bases). CDR3 length equals 15 residues. The ends were cut back, 6 bases at V and 5 bases at J, with 17 bases in the middle. CDR3 sequence reads: CASSSRTLGYQPQHF. The CDR3 DNA is TGTGCCAGCAGCTCCAGGACACTAGGTTATCAGCCCCAGCATTTT.

This clonotype was seen repeatedly, ten times or more. This sequence joins TRBV29-1 and TRBJ1-2; D is undetermined. CDR3 size: 10 residues. V gave up 4 bases and J gave up 4 bases, with 4 bases separating them. CDR1 is SQVTM, CDR2 ANQGSEA, per germline. Here the CDR3 reads CSVAGYGYTF. The CDR3 coding sequence is TGCAGCGTTGCGGGCTATGGCTACACCTTC.

The chain employs TRBV27 and TRBJ2-1; weak D call: TRBD1 (6 bases). The CDR3 spans 13 residues. Germline values: CDR1 MNHEY, CDR2 SMNVEV (reference sequence). V lost 8 bases and J lost 4, with 12 bases in between. CDR3 nucleotide sequence: TGTGCCAGCGCCCTCAGGGGTTACAATGAGCAGTTCTTC. Translating gives CASALRGYNEQFF.

This clonotype was observed a few times. The chain recombines TRBV19 with TRBJ2-5; 7 bases map to TRBD2. With V trimmed by 3 bases and J by 2 bases, 15 bases remained unmatched. Germline CDR1 is LNHDA and CDR2 is SQIVND (reference sequence). The CDR3 has 18 amino acids. In nucleotides, the CDR3 is TGTGCCAGTAGTATTTCAACCCGGGACTACCAACAGCAAGAGACCCAGTACTTC. It codes for CASSISTRDYQQQETQYF.

This clonotype was counted many times. CDR3 sequence: CASSLDGRENEKLFF. The CDR3 DNA is TGCGCCAGCAGCTTGGATGGGCGAGAGAATGAAAAACTGTTTTTT. V gene TRBV5-1 combines with J gene TRBJ1-4; D not certain. Germline loops: CDR1 SGHRS, CDR2 YFSETQ. Deletions cut 0 bases from V and 5 bases from J, with 11 bases between. This CDR3 contains 15 residues. Combining the CDR3 with reference TRBV5-1 and TRBJ1-4 gives the whole variable domain KAGVTQTPRYLIKTRGQQVTLSCSPISGHRSVSWYQQTPGQGLQFLFEYFSETQRNKGNFPGRFSGRQFSNSRSEMNVSTLELGDSALYLCASSLDGRENEKLFFGSGTQLSVL.

This clonotype was seen repeatedly, ten times or more. This chain links TRBV12-3 or TRBV12-4 with TRBJ1-2; 8 bases fit TRBD1. The CDR3 contains 13 residues. Trimming cost V 3 bases and J 7 bases; bases outside gene matches: 4. CDR3 amino acids: CASSFGQGIGYTF. As DNA, the CDR3 is TGTGCCAGCAGTTTCGGACAGGGAATTGGCTACACCTTC.

This clonotype has ten or more counts. The chain carries TRBV20-1 and TRBJ1-5; the D gene is possibly TRBD1 (6 bases). This CDR3 region has 15 residues. The V gene lost 1 base and the J gene lost 5 bases, with 15 bases spanning the gap. Germline V gives CDR1 DFQATT, CDR2 SNEGSKA (reference sequence). The CDR3 DNA reads as TGCAGTGCTAGAGGGGGAAGGGGGGGCGATCAGCCCCAGCATTTT. This codes for CSARGGRGGDQPQHF.

The chain employs TRBV15 and TRBJ2-2; 13 nucleotides line up with TRBD2. Germline V gene lookup returns CDR1 LNHNV and CDR2 YYDKDF (reference sequence). This CDR3 comprises 17 residues. J gave up 4 bases and V 6 bases, and 8 bases lay outside the gene matches. The CDR3 protein is CATRRTSGSEGTGELFF. The CDR3 DNA reads TGTGCCACCAGGAGGACTAGCGGGAGCGAGGGCACCGGGGAGCTGTTTTTT.

This clonotype was detected only a few times. The CDR3 DNA is TGTGCCACCAGGACTAGCGGGAGAGTCACAGATACGCAGTATTTT. Encoded protein: CATRTSGRVTDTQYF. The genes are TRBV10-3 and TRBJ2-3, with 13 bases matching TRBD2. The CDR3 length is 15 residues. The trim removed 10 bases at V and 2 bases at J, leaving 6 bases unmatched. Germline lookup yields CDR1 ENHRY and CDR2 SYGVKD.

This clonotype occurred a few times. The chain has TRBV9 and TRBJ1-6, with a weak D call TRBD1 (6 bases). V shed 0 bases and J shed 6 bases, with 7 bases lying between them. Germline CDR1 SGDLS, CDR2 YYNGEE. This CDR3 contains 14 residues. The CDR3 protein is CASSVGTVNSPLHF. The CDR3 DNA sequence: TGTGCCAGCAGCGTAGGGACAGTTAATTCACCCCTCCACTTT.

This clonotype was observed at least ten times. The V call is TRBV10-3, the J call TRBJ2-7, with 12 bases identical to TRBD2. With V trimmed by 4 bases and J by 1 base, 2 bases remained unmatched. This CDR3 spans 15 amino acids. Germline V gene data show CDR1 as ENHRY and CDR2 as SYGVKD. The CDR3 DNA reads TGTGCCATCAGTGGGGGACTAGCGGGTTCCTACGAGCAGTACTTC. Its protein is CAISGGLAGSYEQYF.

The chain carries TRBV7-8 and TRBJ1-1; D uncertain. The germline V gene has CDR1 SGHVS and CDR2 FQNEAQ. Trimming took off 5 bases at V and 2 bases at J, with 15 bases between the two ends. The CDR3 extends over 15 amino acids. CDR3 loop: CASSAPIGPNTEAFF. In DNA, the CDR3 is TGTGCCAGCAGCGCCCCAATCGGCCCAAACACTGAAGCTTTCTTT. Using reference TRBV7-8 and TRBJ1-1 for the parts outside the CDR3, the full variable domain is GAGVSQSPRYKVAKRGQDVALRCDPISGHVSLFWYQQALGQGPEFLTYFQNEAQLDKSGLPSDRFFAERPEGSVSTLKIQRTQQEDSAVYLCASSAPIGPNTEAFFGQGTRLTVV.

This clonotype was seen at least ten times. This chain links TRBV11-2 with TRBJ2-1; D is ambiguous. CDR3 length equals 13 residues. Trimming cost V 6 bases and J 6 bases, with 12 bases left between them. Germline CDR1 and CDR2: SGHAT and FQNNGV. This CDR3 reads CASSMVWRNEQFF. The CDR3 DNA reads TGTGCCAGCAGTATGGTATGGCGCAATGAGCAGTTCTTC.

This clonotype was seen repeatedly, ten times or more. V and J are TRBV5-1 and TRBJ1-1; TRBD1 aligns across 7 bases. Germline V lookup: CDR1 SGHRS, CDR2 YFSETQ. The CDR3 length is 16 residues. Losses at the gene ends were 2 bases for V and 4 bases for J; bases not matched to a gene: 11. The CDR3 reads CASSLRQGLGGTEAFF. The CDR3 DNA follows: TGCGCCAGCAGCTTAAGACAGGGCTTAGGTGGCACTGAAGCTTTCTTT.

The chain recombines TRBV15 with TRBJ2-1; 8 bases align to TRBD2. Per the germline V gene, CDR1 is LNHNV and CDR2 is YYDKDF (reference sequence). This CDR3 has 17 amino acids. Trimming cost V 5 bases and J 2 bases; bases outside gene matches: 11. In DNA form, the CDR3 reads TGTGCCACCAGCCCTTCTCGAAATAGCGGGACCTACAATGAGCAGTTCTTC. This encodes CATSPSRNSGTYNEQFF. The full variable domain, rest sourced from reference TRBV15 and TRBJ2-1, is DAMVIQNPRYQVTQFGKPVTLSCSQTLNHNVMYWYQQKSSQAPKLLFHYYDKDFNNEADTPDNFQSRRPNTSFCFLDIRSPGLGDTAMYLCATSPSRNSGTYNEQFFGPGTRLTVL.